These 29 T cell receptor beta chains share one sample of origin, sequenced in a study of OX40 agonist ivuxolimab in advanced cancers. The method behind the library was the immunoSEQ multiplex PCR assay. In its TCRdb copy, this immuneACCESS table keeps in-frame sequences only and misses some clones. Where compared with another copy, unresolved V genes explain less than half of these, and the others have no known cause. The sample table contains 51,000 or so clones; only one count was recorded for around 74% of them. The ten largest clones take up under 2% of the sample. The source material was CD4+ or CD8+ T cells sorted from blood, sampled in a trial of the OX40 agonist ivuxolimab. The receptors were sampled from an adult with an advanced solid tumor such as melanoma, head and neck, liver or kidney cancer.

The CDR3 sequence is CASSSRGNSPLHF. CDR3 nucleotide sequence: TGTGCCAGCAGCTCAAGGGGTAATTCACCCCTCCACTTT. The rearrangement uses TRBV7-3 and TRBJ1-6, with a weak D call TRBD1 (5 bases). Germline-derived CDR1 and CDR2 are SGHTA and FQGTGA. This CDR3 is built from 13 residues. V was clipped by 4 bases and J by 6 bases, with 7 bases between them.

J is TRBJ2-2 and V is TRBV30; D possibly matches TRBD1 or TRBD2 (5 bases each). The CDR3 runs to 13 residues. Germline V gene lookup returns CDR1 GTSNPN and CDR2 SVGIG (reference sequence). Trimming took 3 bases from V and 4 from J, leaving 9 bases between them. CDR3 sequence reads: CAWSGTPTGELFF. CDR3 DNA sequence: TGTGCCTGGAGCGGGACCCCCACCGGGGAGCTGTTTTTT.

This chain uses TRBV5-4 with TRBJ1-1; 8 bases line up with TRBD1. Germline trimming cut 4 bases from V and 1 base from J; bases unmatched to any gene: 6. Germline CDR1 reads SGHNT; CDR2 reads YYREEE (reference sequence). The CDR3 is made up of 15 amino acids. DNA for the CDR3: TGTGCCAGCAGCCTATCGACAGGGGCGAACACTGAAGCTTTCTTT. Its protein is CASSLSTGANTEAFF.

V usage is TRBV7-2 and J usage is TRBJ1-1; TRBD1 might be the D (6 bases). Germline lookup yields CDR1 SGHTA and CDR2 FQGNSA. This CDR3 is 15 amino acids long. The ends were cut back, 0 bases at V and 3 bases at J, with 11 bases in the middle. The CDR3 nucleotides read TGTGCCAGCAGCTTAGCTGTTCAGGGGCACACTGAAGCTTTCTTT. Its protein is CASSLAVQGHTEAFF.

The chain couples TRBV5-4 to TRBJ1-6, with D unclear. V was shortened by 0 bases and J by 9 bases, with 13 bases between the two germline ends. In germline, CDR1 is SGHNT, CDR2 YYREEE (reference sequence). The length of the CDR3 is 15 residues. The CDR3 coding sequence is TGTGCCAGCAGCTTGGACCTTCCTAGCAGTTCACCCCTCCACTTT. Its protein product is CASSLDLPSSSPLHF.

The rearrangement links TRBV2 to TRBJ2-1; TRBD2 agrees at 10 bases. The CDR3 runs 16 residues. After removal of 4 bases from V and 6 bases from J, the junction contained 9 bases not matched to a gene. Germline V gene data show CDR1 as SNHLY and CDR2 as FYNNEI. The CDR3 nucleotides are TGTGCCAGCAGTGTAATAGCGGGGGGTAGTGGCAATGAGCAGTTCTTC. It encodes CASSVIAGGSGNEQFF.

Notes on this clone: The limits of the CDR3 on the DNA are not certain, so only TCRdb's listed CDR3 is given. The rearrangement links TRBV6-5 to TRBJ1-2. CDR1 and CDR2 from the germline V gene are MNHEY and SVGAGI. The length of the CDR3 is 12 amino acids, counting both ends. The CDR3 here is CASSTSVYGYTF.

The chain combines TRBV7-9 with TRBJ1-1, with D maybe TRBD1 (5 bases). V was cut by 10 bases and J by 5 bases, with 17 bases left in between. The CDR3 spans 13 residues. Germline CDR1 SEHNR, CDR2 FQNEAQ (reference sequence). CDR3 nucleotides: TGTGCCACCAAATATGGGGGTAGGACTGAAGCTTTCTTT. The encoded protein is CATKYGGRTEAFF.

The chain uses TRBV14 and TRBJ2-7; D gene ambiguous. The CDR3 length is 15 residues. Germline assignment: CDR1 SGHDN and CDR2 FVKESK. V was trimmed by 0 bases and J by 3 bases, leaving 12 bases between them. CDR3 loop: CASSQERLTLYEQYF. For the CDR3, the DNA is TGTGCCAGCAGCCAAGAAAGACTGACACTCTACGAGCAGTACTTC.

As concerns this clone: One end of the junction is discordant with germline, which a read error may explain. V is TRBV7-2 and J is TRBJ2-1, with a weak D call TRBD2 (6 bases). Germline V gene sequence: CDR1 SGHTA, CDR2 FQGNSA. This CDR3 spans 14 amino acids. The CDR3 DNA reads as TGCGCCAGCAGCCAAGATATCGGGAGACAAGAGCAGTTCTTC. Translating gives CASSQDIGRQEQFF.

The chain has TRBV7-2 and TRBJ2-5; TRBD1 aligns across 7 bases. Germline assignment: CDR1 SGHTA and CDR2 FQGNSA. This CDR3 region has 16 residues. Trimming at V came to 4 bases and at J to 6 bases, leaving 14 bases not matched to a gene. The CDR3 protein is CASSSQNGQAEKTQYF. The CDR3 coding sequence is TGTGCCAGCAGCTCCCAGAACGGACAGGCGGAAAAGACCCAGTACTTC.

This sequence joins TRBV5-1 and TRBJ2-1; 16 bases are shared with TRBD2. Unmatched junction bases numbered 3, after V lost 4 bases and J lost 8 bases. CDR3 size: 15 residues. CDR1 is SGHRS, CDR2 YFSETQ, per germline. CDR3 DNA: TGCGCCAGCAGCCTGGGACTAGCGGGAGGGGATGAGCAGTTCTTC. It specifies CASSLGLAGGDEQFF.

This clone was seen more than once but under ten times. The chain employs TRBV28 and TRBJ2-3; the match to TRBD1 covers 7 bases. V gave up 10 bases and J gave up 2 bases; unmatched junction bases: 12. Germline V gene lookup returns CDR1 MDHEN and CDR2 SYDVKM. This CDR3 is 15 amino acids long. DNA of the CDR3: TGTGCCACCCAAGAACAGGGGCGACTCACAGATACGCAGTATTTT. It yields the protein CATQEQGRLTDTQYF.

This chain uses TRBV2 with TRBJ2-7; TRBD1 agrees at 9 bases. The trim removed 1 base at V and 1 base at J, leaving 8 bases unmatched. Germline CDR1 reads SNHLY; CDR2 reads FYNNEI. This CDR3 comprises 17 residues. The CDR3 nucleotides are TGTGCCAGCAGTGAAGACTTACCCGGGACAGGGTCCTACGAGCAGTACTTC. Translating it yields CASSEDLPGTGSYEQYF. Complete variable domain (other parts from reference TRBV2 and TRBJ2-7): EPEVTQTPSHQVTQMGQEVILRCVPISNHLYFYWYRQILGQKVEFLVSFYNNEISEKSEIFDDQFSVERPDGSNFTLKIRSTKLEDSAMYFCASSEDLPGTGSYEQYFGPGTRLTVT.

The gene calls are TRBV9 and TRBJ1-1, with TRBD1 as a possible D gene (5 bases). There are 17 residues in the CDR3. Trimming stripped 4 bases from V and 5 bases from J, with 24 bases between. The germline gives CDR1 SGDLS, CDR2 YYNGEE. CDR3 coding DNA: TGTGCCAGCAGCCCTAATGTCCGGACGGGTGGGGGTACTGAAGCTTTCTTT. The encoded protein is CASSPNVRTGGGTEAFF.

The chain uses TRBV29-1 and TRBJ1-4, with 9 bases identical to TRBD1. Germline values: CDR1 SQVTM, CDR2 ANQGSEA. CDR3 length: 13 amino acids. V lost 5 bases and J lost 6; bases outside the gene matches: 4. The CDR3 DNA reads TGCAGCGTTTACCGGGACAGGGATGAAAAACTGTTTTTT. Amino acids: CSVYRDRDEKLFF.

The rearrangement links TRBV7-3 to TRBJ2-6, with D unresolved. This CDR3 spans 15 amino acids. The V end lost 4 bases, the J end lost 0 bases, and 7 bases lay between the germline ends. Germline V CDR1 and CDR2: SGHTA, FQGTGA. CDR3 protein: CASSSGRSGANVLTF. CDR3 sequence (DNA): TGTGCCAGCAGCTCAGGCCGCTCTGGGGCCAACGTCCTGACTTTC. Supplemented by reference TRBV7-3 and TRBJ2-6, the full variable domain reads GAGVSQTPSNKVTEKGKYVELRCDPISGHTALYWYRQSLGQGPEFLIYFQGTGAADDSGLPNDRFFAVRPEGSVSTLKIQRTERGDSAVYLCASSSGRSGANVLTFGAGSRLTVL.

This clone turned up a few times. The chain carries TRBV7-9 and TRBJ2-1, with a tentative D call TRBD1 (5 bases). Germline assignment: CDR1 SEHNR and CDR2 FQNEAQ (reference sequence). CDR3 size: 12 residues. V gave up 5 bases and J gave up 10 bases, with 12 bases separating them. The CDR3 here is CASSRDSGEQFF. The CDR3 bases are TGTGCCAGCAGCCGCGACAGTGGGGAGCAGTTCTTC. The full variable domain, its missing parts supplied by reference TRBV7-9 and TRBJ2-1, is DTGVSQNPRHKITKRGQNVTFRCDPISEHNRLYWYRQTLGQGPEFLTYFQNEAQLEKSRLLSDRFSAERPKGSFSTLEIQRTEQGDSAMYLCASSRDSGEQFFGPGTRLTVL.

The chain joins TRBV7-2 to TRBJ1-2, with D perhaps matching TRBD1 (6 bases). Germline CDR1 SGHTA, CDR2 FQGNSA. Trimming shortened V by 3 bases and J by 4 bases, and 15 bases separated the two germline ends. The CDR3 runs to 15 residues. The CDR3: CASSFDRKLGYGYTF. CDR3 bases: TGTGCCAGCAGCTTCGACAGGAAATTGGGCTATGGCTACACCTTC.

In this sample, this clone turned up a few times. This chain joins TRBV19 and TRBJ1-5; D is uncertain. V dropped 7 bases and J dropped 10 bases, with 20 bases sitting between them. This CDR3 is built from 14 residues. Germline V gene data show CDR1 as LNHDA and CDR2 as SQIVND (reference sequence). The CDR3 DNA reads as TGTGCCAGTACCGGCGTTGATGATCCGGGACCCCAGCATTTT. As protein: CASTGVDDPGPQHF.

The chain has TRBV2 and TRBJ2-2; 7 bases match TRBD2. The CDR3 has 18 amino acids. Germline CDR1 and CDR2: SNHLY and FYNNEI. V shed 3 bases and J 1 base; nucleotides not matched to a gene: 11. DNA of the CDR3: TGTGCCAGCAGTGAGGTTGGGTCGACTAGCCTGAACACCGGGGAGCTGTTTTTT. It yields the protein CASSEVGSTSLNTGELFF.

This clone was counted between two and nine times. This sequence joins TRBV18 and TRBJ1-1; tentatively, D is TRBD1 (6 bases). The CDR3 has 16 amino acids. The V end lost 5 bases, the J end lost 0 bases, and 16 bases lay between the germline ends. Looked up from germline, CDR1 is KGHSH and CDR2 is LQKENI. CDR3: CASSVNRDTLNTEAFF. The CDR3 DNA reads TGTGCCAGCTCAGTAAACCGGGACACGTTGAACACTGAAGCTTTCTTT.

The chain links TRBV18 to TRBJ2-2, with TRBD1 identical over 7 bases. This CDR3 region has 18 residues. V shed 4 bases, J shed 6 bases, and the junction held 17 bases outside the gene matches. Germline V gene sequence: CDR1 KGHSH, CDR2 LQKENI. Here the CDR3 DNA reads TGTGCCAGCTCACGAATCCCCACGGGGACAGCTTCCCCCGGGGAGCTGTTTTTT. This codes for CASSRIPTGTASPGELFF.

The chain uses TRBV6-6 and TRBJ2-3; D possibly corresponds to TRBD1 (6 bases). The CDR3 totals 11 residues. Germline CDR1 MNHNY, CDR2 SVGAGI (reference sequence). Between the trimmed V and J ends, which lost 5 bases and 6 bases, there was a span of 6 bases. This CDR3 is CASSDRDTQYF. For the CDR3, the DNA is TGTGCCAGCAGTGACAGGGATACGCAGTATTTT.

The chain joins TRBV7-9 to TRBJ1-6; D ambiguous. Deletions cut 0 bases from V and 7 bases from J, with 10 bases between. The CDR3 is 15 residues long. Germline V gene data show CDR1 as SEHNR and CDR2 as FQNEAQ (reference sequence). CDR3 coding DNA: TGTGCCAGCAGCTTAGCATTGCGTGGGAATTCACCCCTCCACTTT. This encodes CASSLALRGNSPLHF.

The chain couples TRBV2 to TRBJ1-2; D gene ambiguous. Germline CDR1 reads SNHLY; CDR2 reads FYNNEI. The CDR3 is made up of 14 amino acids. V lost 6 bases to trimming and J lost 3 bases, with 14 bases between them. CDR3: CASRIRTVDYGYTF. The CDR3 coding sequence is TGTGCCAGCAGAATACGGACGGTAGACTATGGCTACACCTTC.

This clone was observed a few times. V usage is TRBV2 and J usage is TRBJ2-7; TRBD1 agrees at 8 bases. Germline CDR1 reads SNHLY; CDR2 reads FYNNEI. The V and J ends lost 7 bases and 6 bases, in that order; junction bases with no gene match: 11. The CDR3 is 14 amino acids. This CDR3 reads CASNLDRGDGEQYF. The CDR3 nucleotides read TGTGCCAGCAATCTCGACAGGGGTGACGGCGAGCAGTACTTC.

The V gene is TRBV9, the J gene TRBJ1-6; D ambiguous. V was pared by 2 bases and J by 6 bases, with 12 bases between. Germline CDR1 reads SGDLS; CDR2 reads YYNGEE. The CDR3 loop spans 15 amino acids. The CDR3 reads CASSVSGVANSPLHF. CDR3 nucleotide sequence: TGTGCCAGCAGCGTTTCAGGAGTTGCTAATTCACCCCTCCACTTT. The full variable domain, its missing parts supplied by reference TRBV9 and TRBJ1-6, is DSGVTQTPKHLITATGQRVTLRCSPRSGDLSVYWYQQSLDQGLQFLIQYYNGEERAKGNILERFSAQQFPDLHSELNLSSLELGDSALYFCASSVSGVANSPLHFGNGTRLTVT.

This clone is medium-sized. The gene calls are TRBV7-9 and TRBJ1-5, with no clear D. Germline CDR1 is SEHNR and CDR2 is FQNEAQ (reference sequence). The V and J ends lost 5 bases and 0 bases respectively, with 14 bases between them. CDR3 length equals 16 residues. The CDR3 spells CASSTGRGGSNQPQHF. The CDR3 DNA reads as TGTGCCAGCAGCACTGGACGGGGAGGTAGCAATCAGCCCCAGCATTTT. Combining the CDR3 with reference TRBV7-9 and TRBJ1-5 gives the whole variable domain DTGVSQNPRHKITKRGQNVTFRCDPISEHNRLYWYRQTLGQGPEFLTYFQNEAQLEKSRLLSDRFSAERPKGSFSTLEIQRTEQGDSAMYLCASSTGRGGSNQPQHFGDGTRLSIL.